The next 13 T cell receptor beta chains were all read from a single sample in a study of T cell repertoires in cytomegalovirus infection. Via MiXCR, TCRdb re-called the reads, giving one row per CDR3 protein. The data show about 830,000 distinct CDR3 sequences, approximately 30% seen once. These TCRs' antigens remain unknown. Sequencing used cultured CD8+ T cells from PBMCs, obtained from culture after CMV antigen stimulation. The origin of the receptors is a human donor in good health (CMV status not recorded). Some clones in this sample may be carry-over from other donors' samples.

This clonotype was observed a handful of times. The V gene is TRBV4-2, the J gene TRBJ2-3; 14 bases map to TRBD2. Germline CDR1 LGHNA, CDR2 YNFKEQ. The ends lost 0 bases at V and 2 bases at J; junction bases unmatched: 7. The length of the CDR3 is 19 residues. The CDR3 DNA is TGTGCCAGCAGCCAAGAGGAGGGGACTAGCGGGGGAGACACAGATACGCAGTATTTT. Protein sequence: CASSQEEGTSGGDTDTQYF.

The CDR3 reads CASRTRESPGELFF. In nucleotides, the CDR3 is TGTGCCAGCAGGACGAGGGAAAGCCCCGGGGAGCTGTTTTTT. V and J are TRBV6-2 or TRBV6-3 and TRBJ2-2, with D possibly TRBD2 on 5 matching bases. There are 14 residues in the CDR3. Trimming left V 6 bases short and J 6 bases short, with 14 bases between. Germline loops: CDR1 MNHEY, CDR2 SVGEGT.

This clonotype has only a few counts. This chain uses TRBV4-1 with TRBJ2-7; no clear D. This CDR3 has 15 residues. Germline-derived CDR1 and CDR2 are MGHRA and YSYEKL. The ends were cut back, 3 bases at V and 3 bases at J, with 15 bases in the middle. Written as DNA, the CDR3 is TGCGCCAGCAGCCAGCTATTGGCCCCCCACTACGAGCAGTACTTC. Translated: CASSQLLAPHYEQYF.

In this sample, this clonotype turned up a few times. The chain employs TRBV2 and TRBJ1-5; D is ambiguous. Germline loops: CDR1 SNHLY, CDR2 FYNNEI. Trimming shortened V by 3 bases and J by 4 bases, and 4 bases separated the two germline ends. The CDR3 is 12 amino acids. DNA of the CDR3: TGTGCCAGCAGTGACCTTAATCAGCCCCAGCATTTT. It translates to CASSDLNQPQHF.

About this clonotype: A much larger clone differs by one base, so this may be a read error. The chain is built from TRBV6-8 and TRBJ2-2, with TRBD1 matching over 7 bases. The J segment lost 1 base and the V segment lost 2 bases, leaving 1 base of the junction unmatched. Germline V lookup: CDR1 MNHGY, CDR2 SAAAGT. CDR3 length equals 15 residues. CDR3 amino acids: CASSYDRVNTGELFF. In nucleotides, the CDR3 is TGTGCCAGCAGTTACGACAGGGTGAACACCGGGGAGCTGTTTTTT.

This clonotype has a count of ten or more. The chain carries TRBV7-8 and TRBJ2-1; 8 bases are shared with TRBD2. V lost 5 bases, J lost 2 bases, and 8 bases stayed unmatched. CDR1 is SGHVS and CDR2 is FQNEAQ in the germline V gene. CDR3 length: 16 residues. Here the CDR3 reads CASSPLVAGTYNEQFF. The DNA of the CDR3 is TGTGCCAGCAGCCCCTTGGTAGCGGGGACCTACAATGAGCAGTTCTTC. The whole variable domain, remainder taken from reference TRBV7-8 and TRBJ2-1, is GAGVSQSPRYKVAKRGQDVALRCDPISGHVSLFWYQQALGQGPEFLTYFQNEAQLDKSGLPSDRFFAERPEGSVSTLKIQRTQQEDSAVYLCASSPLVAGTYNEQFFGPGTRLTVL.

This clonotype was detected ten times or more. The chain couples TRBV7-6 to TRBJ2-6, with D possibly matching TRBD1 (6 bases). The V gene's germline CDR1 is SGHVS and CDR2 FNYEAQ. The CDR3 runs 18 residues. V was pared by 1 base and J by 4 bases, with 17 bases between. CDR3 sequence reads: CASSLEEGRGSGANVLTF. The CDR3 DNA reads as TGTGCCAGCAGCTTAGAAGAGGGCAGGGGTTCCGGGGCCAACGTCCTGACTTTC.

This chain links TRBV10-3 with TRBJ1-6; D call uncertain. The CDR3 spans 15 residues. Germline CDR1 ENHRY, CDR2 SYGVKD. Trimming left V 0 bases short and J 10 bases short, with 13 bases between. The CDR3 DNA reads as TGTGCCATCAGTGAGTCCCGGTTAGAGAACTCACCCCTCCACTTT. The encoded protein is CAISESRLENSPLHF.

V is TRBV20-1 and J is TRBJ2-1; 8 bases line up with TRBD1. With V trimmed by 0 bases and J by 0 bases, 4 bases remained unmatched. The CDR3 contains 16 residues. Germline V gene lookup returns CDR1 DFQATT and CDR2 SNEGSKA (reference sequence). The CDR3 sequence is CSARDGQGSSYNEQFF. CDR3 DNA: TGCAGTGCTAGAGACGGACAGGGAAGCTCCTACAATGAGCAGTTCTTC.

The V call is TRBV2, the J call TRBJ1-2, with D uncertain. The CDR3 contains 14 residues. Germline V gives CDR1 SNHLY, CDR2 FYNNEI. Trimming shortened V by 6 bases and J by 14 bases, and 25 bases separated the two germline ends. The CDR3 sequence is CASSDGLRAGGKTF. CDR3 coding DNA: TGTGCCAGCAGCGACGGACTTCGGGCAGGCGGAAAAACCTTC.

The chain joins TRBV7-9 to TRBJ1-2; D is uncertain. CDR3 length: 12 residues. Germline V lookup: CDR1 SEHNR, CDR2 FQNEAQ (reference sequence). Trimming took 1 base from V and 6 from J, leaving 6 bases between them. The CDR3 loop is CASSLDGDGYTF. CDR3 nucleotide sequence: TGTGCCAGCAGCTTAGATGGGGATGGCTACACCTTC. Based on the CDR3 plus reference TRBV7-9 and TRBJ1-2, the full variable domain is DTGVSQNPRHKITKRGQNVTFRCDPISEHNRLYWYRQTLGQGPEFLTYFQNEAQLEKSRLLSDRFSAERPKGSFSTLEIQRTEQGDSAMYLCASSLDGDGYTFGSGTRLTVV.

CDR3 amino acids: CASSFRTLDTQYF. The CDR3 DNA follows: TGTGCCAGCAGTTTCAGGACCCTAGATACGCAGTATTTT. The V call is TRBV27, the J call TRBJ2-3; D is unresolved. CDR3 length: 13 amino acids. V gave up 3 bases and J gave up 5 bases, with 9 bases separating them. Per the germline V gene, CDR1 is MNHEY and CDR2 is SMNVEV (reference sequence).

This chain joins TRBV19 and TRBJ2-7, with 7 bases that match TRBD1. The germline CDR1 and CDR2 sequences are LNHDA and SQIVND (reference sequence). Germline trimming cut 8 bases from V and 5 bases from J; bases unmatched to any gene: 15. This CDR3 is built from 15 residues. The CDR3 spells CASCGMAGGRNEQYF. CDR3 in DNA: TGTGCCAGTTGCGGAATGGCAGGGGGTCGCAACGAGCAGTACTTC.